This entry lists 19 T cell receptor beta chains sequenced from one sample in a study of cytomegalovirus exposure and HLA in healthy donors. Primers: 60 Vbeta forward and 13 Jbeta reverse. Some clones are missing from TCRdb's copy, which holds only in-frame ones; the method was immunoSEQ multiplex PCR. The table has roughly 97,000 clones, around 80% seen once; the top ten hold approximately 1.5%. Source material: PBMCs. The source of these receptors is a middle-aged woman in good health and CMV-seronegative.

CDR3 protein: CATSSQNQPQHF. CDR3 nucleotides: TGTGCCACCAGCAGTCAAAATCAGCCCCAGCATTTT. The chain couples TRBV15 to TRBJ1-5, with D uncertain. Germline V CDR1 and CDR2: LNHNV, YYDKDF (reference sequence). Trimming stripped 3 bases from V and 4 bases from J, with 4 bases between. The CDR3 spans 12 residues.

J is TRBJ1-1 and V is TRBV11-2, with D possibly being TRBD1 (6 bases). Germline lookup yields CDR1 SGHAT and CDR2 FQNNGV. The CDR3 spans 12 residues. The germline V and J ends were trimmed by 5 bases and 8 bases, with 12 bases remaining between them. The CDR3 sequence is CASSAAGTEAFF. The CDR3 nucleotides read TGTGCCAGCAGCGCTGCCGGGACAGAAGCTTTCTTT.

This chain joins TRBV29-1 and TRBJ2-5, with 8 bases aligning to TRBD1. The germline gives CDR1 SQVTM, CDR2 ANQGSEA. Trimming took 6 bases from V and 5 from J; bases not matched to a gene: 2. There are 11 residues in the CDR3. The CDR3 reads CSVQGEETQYF. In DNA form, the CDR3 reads TGCAGCGTACAGGGGGAGGAGACCCAGTACTTC. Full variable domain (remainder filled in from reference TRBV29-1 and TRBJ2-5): SAVISQKPSRDICQRGTSLTIQCQVDSQVTMMFWYRQQPGQSLTLIATANQGSEATYESGFVIDKFPISRPNLTFSTLTVSNMSPEDSSIYLCSVQGEETQYFGPGTRLLVL.

CDR3 in DNA: TGTGCCAGTACCGCCACCTCAGGGGGCTTATACAATGAGCAGTTCTTC. Its translation is CASTATSGGLYNEQFF. V usage is TRBV19 and J usage is TRBJ2-1; TRBD1 matches at 8 bases. The V gene's germline CDR1 is LNHDA and CDR2 SQIVND (reference sequence). The CDR3 is 16 residues long. The trim removed 7 bases at V and 4 bases at J, leaving 12 bases unmatched.

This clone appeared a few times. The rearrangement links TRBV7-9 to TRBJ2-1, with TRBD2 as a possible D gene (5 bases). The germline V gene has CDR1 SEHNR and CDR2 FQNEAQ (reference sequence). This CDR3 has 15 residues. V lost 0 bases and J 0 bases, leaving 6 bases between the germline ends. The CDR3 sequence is CASSLAGSSYNEQFF. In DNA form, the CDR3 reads TGTGCCAGCAGCTTAGCTGGGAGCTCCTACAATGAGCAGTTCTTC.

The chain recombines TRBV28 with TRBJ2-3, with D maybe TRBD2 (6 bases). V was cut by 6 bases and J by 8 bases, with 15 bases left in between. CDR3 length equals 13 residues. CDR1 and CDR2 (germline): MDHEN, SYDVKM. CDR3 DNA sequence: TGTGCCAGCAGCCTAACCAAGCGGGCTACGCAGTATTTT. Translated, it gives CASSLTKRATQYF.

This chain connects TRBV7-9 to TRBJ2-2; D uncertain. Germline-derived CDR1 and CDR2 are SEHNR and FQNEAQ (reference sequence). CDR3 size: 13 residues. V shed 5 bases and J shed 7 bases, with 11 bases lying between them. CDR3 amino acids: CASSLTLGGELFF. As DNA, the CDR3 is TGTGCCAGCAGCCTGACACTGGGCGGGGAGCTGTTTTTT. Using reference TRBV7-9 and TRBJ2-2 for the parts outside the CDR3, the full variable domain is DTGVSQNPRHKITKRGQNVTFRCDPISEHNRLYWYRQTLGQGPEFLTYFQNEAQLEKSRLLSDRFSAERPKGSFSTLEIQRTEQGDSAMYLCASSLTLGGELFFGEGSRLTVL.

The DNA of the CDR3 is TGTGCCAGCAGTCCAGGGACTAGCGCCTACAATGAGCAGTTCTTC. Its translation is CASSPGTSAYNEQFF. The chain carries TRBV27 and TRBJ2-1, with 10 bases that match TRBD2. The CDR3 sequence is 15 residues long. Germline CDR1 MNHEY, CDR2 SMNVEV (reference sequence). V was pared by 5 bases and J by 2 bases, with 3 bases of the junction left unmatched.

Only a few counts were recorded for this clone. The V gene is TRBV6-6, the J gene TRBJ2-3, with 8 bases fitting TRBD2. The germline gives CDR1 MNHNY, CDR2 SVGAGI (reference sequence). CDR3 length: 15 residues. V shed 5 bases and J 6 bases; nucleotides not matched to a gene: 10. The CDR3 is CASSQSTSAGDTQYF. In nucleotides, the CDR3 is TGTGCCAGCAGTCAGTCGACTAGCGCGGGCGATACGCAGTATTTT.

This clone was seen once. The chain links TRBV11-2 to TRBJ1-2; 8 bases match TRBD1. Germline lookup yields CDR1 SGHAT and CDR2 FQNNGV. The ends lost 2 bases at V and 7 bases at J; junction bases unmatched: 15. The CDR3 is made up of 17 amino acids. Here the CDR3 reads CASSLNAEGTGVIGYTF. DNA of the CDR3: TGTGCCAGCAGCTTAAATGCAGAAGGGACAGGTGTTATTGGCTACACCTTC.

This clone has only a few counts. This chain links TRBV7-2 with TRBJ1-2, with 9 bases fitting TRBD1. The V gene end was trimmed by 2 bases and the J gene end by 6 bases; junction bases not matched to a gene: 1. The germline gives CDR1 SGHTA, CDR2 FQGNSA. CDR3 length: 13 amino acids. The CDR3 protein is CASSLRQGDGYTF. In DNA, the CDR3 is TGTGCCAGCAGCTTAAGACAGGGGGATGGCTACACCTTC.

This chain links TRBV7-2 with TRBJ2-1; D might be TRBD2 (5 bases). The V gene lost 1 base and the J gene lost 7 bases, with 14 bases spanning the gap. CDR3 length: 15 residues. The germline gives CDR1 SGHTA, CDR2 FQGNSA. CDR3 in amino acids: CASSLVSLVGNEQFF. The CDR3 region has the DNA TGTGCCAGCAGCTTAGTTTCACTAGTTGGGAATGAGCAGTTCTTC.

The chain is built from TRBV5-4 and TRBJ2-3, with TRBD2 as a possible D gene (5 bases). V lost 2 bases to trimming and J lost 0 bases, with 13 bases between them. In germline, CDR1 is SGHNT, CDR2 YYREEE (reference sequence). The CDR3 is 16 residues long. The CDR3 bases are TGTGCCAGCAGCTTCGGGCTAGCTACGAGCACAGATACGCAGTATTTT. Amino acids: CASSFGLATSTDTQYF.

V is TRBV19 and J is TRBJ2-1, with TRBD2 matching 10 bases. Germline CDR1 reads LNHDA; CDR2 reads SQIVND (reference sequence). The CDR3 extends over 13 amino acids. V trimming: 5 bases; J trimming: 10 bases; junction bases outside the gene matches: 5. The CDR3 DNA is TGTGCCAGTAGTTCGGGACTAGCGTACGAGCAGTTCTTC. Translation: CASSSGLAYEQFF. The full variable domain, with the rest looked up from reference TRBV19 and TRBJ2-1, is DGGITQSPKYLFRKEGQNVTLSCEQNLNHDAMYWYRQDPGQGLRLIYYSQIVNDFQKGDIAEGYSVSREKKESFPLTVTSAQKNPTAFYLCASSSGLAYEQFFGPGTRLTVL.

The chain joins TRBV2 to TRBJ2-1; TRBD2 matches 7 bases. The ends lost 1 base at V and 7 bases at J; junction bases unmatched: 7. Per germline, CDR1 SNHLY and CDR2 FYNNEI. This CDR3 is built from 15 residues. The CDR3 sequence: CASSEGGPRGNEQFF. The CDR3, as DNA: TGTGCCAGCAGTGAAGGTGGGCCGCGGGGGAATGAGCAGTTCTTC.

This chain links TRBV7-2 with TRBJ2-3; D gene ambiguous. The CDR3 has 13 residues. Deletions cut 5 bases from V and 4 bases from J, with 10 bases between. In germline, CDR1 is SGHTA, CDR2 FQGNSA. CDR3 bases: TGTGCCAGCAGCCCCAGTCTGGCAGATACGCAGTATTTT. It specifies CASSPSLADTQYF.

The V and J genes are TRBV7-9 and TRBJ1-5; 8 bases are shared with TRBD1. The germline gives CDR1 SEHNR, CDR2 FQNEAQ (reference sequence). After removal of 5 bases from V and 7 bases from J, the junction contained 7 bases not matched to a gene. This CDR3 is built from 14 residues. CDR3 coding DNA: TGTGCCAGCAGCCATGGACAGGGAGACCAGCCCCAGCATTTT. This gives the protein CASSHGQGDQPQHF.

The CDR3 sequence: CASSAVRGSNTEAFF. CDR3 coding DNA: TGCGCCAGCAGCGCGGTTCGGGGGTCGAACACTGAAGCTTTCTTT. The chain combines TRBV5-1 with TRBJ1-1; maybe TRBD1 (5 bases). The germline gives CDR1 SGHRS, CDR2 YFSETQ. The CDR3 sequence is 15 residues long. Trimming took 4 bases from V and 1 from J, leaving 14 bases between them.

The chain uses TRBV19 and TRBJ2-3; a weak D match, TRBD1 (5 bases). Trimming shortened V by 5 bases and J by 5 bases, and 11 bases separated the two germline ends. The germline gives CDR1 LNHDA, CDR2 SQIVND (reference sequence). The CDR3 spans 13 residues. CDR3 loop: CASSLRGGDTQYF. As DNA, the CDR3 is TGTGCCAGTAGTTTAAGGGGTGGAGATACGCAGTATTTT.